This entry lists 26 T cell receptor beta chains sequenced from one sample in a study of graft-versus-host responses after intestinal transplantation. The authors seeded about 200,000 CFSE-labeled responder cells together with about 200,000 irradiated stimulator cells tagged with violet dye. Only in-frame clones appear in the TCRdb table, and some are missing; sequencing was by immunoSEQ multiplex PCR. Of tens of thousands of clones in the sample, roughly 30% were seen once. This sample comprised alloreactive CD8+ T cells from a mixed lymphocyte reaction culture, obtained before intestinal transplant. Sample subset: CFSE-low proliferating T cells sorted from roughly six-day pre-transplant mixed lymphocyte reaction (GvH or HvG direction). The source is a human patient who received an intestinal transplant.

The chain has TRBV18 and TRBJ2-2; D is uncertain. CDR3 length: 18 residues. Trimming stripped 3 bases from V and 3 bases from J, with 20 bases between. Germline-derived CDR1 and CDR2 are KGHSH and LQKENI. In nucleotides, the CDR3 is TGTGCCAGCTCACCGTCAGACCGGGTCACCTGGGACACCGGGGAGCTGTTTTTT. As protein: CASSPSDRVTWDTGELFF.

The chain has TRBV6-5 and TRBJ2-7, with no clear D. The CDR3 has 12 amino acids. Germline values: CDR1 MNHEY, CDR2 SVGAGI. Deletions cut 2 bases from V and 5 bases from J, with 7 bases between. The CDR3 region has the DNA TGTGCCAGCAGTTACGCCCTCCACGAGCAGTACTTC. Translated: CASSYALHEQYF.

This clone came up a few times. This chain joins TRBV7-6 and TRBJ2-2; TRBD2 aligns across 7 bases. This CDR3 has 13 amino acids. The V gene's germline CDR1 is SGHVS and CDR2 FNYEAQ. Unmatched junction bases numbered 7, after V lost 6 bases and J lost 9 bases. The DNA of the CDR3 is TGTGCCAGCAGTTGGGGGGGTGGCCGGGAGCTGTTTTTT. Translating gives CASSWGGGRELFF.

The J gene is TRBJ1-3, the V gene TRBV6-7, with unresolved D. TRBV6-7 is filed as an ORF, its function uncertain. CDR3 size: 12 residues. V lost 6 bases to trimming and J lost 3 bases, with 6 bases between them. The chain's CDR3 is CASSPSGNTIYF. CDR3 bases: TGTGCCAGCAGCCCGAGTGGAAACACCATATATTTT.

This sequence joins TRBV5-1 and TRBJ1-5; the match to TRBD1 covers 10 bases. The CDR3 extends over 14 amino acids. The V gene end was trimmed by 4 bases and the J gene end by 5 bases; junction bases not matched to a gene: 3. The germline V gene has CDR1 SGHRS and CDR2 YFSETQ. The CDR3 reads CASSPGTGDQPQHF. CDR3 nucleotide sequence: TGCGCCAGCAGCCCCGGGACAGGGGATCAGCCCCAGCATTTT.

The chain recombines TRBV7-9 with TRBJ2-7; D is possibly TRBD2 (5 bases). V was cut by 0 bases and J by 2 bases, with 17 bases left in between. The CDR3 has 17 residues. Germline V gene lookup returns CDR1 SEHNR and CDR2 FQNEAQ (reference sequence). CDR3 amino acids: CASSLAGYGVAPYEQYF. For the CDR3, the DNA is TGTGCCAGCAGCTTAGCAGGGTACGGGGTGGCCCCCTACGAGCAGTACTTC.

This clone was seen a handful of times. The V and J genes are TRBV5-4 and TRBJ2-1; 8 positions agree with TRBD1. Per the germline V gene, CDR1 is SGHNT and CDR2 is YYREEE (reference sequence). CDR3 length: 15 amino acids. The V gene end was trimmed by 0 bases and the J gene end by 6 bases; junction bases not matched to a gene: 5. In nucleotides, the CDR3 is TGTGCCAGCAGCTTGGAGGACAGGGTGATCAATGAGCAGTTCTTC. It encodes CASSLEDRVINEQFF. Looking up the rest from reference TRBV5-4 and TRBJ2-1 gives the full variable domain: ETGVTQSPTHLIKTRGQQVTLRCSSQSGHNTVSWYQQALGQGPQFIFQYYREEENGRGNFPPRFSGLQFPNYSSELNVNALELDDSALYLCASSLEDRVINEQFFGPGTRLTVL.

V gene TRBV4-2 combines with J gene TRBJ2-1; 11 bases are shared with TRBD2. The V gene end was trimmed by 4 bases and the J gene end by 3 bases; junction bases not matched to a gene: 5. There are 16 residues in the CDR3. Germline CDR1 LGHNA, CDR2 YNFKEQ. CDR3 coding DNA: TGTGCCAGCAGCCGGATACTAGCGGGAGTCTACAATGAGCAGTTCTTC. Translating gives CASSRILAGVYNEQFF.

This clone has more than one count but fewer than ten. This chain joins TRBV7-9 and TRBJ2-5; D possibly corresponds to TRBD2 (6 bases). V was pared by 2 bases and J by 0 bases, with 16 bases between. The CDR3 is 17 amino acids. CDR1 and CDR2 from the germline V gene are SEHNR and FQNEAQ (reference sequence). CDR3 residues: CASSLIGGGIDQETQYF. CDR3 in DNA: TGTGCCAGCAGCTTAATCGGTGGCGGGATAGACCAAGAGACCCAGTACTTC.

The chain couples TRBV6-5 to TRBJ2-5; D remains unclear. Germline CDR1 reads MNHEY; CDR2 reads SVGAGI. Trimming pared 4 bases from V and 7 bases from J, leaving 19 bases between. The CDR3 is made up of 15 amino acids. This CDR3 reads CASSSTLGPVGTQYF. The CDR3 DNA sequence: TGTGCCAGCAGTTCCACCTTAGGTCCCGTGGGGACCCAGTACTTC.

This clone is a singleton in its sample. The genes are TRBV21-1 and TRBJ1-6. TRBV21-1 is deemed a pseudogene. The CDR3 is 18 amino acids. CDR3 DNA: TGTGCCAGCAGAATGGACGTAGCTACACATACACATAATTCACCCCTCCACTTT. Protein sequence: CASRMDVATHTHNSPLHF.

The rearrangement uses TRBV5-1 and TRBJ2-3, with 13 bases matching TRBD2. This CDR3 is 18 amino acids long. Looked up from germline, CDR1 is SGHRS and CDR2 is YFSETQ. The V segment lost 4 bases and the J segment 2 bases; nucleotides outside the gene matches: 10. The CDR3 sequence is CASSTGLAGTQYTDTQYF. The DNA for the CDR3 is TGCGCCAGCAGCACGGGACTAGCGGGGACTCAATACACAGATACGCAGTATTTT.

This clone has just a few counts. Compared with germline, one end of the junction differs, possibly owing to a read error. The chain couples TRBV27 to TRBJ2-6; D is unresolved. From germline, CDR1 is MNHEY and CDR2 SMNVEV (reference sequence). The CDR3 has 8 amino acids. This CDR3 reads CASSCGRF. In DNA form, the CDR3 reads TGTGCCAGCAGCTGTGGGCGTTTC.

CDR3 in amino acids: CASNAGTSGEYEQYF. The DNA of the CDR3 is TGTGCCAGCAACGCAGGGACTAGCGGGGAGTACGAGCAGTACTTC. The chain recombines TRBV28 with TRBJ2-7, with 13 nucleotides matching TRBD2. Germline lookup yields CDR1 MDHEN and CDR2 SYDVKM. This CDR3 region has 15 residues. J was trimmed by 4 bases and V by 7 bases; bases with no gene match: 7.

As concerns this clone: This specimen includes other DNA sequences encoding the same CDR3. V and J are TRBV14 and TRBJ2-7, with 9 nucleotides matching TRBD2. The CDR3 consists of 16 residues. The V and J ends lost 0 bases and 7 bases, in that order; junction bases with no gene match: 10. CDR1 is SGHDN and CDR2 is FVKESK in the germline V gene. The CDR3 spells CASSQDLTSGPYEQYF. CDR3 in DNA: TGTGCCAGCAGCCAAGATCTGACTAGCGGACCTTATGAGCAGTACTTC.

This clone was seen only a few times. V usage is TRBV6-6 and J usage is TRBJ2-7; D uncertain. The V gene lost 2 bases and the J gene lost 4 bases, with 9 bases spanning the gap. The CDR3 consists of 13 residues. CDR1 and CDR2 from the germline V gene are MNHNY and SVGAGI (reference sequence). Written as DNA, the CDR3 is TGTGCCAGCAGTTACAATGGTTGGTACGAGCAGTACTTC. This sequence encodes CASSYNGWYEQYF.

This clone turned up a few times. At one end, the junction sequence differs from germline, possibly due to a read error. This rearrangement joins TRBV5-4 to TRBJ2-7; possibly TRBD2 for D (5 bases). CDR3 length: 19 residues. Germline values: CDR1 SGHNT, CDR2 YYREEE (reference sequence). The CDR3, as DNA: TGTGCCAGAAGCTTGTTTCAAGCCTTCCTACTTCCTTCGGGGTACGAGCAGTACTTC. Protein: CARSLFQAFLLPSGYEQYF. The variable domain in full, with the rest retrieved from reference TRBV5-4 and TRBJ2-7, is ETGVTQSPTHLIKTRGQQVTLRCSSQSGHNTVSWYQQALGQGPQFIFQYYREEENGRGNFPPRFSGLQFPNYSSELNVNALELDDSALYLCARSLFQAFLLPSGYEQYFGPGTRLTVT.

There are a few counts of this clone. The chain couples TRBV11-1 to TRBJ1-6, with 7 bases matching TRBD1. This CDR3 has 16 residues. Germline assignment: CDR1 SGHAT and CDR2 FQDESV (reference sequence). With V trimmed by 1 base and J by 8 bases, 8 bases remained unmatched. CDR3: CASSLGRQGRDSPLHF. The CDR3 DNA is TGTGCCAGCAGCTTAGGCAGACAGGGAAGGGATTCACCCCTCCACTTT.

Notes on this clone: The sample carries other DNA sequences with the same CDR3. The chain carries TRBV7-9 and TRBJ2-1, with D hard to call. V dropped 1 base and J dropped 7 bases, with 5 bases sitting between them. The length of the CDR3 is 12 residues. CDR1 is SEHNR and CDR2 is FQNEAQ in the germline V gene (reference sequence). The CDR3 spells CASSLGANEQFF. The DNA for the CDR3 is TGTGCCAGCAGCTTAGGAGCGAATGAGCAGTTCTTC.

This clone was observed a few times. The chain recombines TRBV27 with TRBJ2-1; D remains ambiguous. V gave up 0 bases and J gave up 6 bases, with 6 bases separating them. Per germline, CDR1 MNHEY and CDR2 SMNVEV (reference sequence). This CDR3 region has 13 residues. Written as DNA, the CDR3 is TGTGCCAGCAGTTTATCCCTGCTCAATGAGCAGTTCTTC. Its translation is CASSLSLLNEQFF.

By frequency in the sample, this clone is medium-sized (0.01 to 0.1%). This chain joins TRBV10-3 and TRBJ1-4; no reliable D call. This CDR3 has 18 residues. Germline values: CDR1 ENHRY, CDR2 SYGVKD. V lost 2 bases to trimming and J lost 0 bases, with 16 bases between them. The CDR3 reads CAISEDLTTHATNEKLFF. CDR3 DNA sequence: TGTGCCATCAGTGAGGATCTCACCACCCATGCAACTAATGAAAAACTGTTTTTT.

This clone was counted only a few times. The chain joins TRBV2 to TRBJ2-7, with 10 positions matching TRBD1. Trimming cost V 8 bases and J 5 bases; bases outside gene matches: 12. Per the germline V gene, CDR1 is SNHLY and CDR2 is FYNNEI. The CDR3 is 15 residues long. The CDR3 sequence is CASPKTGTGDDEQYF. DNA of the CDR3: TGTGCCAGCCCCAAAACCGGGACAGGGGACGACGAGCAGTACTTC.

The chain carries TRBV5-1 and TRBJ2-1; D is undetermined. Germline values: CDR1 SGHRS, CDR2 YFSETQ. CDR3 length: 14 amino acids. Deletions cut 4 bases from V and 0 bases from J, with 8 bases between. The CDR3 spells CASSAATSYNEQFF. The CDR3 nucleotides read TGCGCCAGCAGCGCTGCGACCTCCTACAATGAGCAGTTCTTC.

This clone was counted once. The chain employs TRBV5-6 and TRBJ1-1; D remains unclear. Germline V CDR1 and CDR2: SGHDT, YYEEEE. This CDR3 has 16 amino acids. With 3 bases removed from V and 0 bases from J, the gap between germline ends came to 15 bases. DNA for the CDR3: TGTGCCAGCAGCTCCCCAGACGTATCCATGAACACTGAAGCTTTCTTT. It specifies CASSSPDVSMNTEAFF.

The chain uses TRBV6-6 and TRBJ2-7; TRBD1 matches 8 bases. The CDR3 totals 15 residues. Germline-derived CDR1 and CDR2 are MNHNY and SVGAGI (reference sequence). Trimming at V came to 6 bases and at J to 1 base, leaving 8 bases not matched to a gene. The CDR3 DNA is TGTGCCAGCAGCCTGGGGACAGGACCATCCTACGAGCAGTACTTC. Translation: CASSLGTGPSYEQYF.

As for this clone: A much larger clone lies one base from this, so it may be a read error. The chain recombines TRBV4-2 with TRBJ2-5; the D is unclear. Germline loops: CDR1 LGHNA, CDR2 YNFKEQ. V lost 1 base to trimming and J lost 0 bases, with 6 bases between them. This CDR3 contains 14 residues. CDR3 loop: CASSQGGYQETQYF. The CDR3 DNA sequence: TGTGCCAGCAGCCAAGGAGGTTACCAAGAGACCCAGTACTTC.